The 14 T cell receptor beta chains listed next were all sequenced from one sample in a study of cytomegalovirus exposure and HLA in healthy donors. Data came from immunoSEQ multiplex PCR; TCRdb stores just in-frame clones and leaves some out. Found here are 150,000 to 160,000 clones, less than 90% of them singletons; the top ten hold approximately 20%. The specimen sequenced was PBMCs. All receptors derive from a man aged 18 to 30 in good health and CMV-seropositive.

This chain joins TRBV6-1 and TRBJ2-1, with TRBD2 identical over 9 bases. CDR3 size: 17 residues. J lost 3 bases, V lost 3 bases, and 9 bases had no gene match. The V gene's germline CDR1 is MNHNS and CDR2 SASEGT. The CDR3 loop is CASSERASGTLYNEQFF. The CDR3 region has the DNA TGTGCCAGCAGTGAGCGGGCTAGCGGGACCCTCTACAATGAGCAGTTCTTC.

The chain links TRBV19 to TRBJ2-3, with a possible D match to TRBD1 (6 bases). The CDR3 length is 15 residues. Trimming took 1 base from V and 6 from J, leaving 14 bases between them. Germline CDR1 LNHDA, CDR2 SQIVND (reference sequence). Written as DNA, the CDR3 is TGTGCCAGTAGTATAGGAGGGGGTCCTAGGGATACGCAGTATTTT. This sequence encodes CASSIGGGPRDTQYF.

The V and J genes are TRBV27 and TRBJ2-1; 9 bases map to TRBD1. CDR1 and CDR2 (germline): MNHEY, SMNVEV (reference sequence). The CDR3 totals 14 residues. V trimming: 6 bases; J trimming: 4 bases; junction bases outside the gene matches: 4. CDR3 protein: CASRQGAYYNEQFF. As DNA, the CDR3 is TGTGCCAGCAGACAGGGGGCCTATTACAATGAGCAGTTCTTC.

The V and J genes are TRBV7-2 and TRBJ2-5, with 14 bases fitting TRBD2. V lost 2 bases, J lost 6 bases, and 14 bases stayed unmatched. This CDR3 has 19 residues. Germline lookup yields CDR1 SGHTA and CDR2 FQGNSA. In nucleotides, the CDR3 is TGTGCCAGCAGCTTAATCAGGCGGTCGACTAGCGGGGGGGTGAAGACCCAGTACTTC. As protein: CASSLIRRSTSGGVKTQYF.

This clone was seen once. The chain has TRBV7-9 and TRBJ2-1; D gene unclear. V lost 6 bases, J lost 2 bases, and 8 bases lay in between. This CDR3 is built from 13 residues. The germline gives CDR1 SEHNR, CDR2 FQNEAQ (reference sequence). The CDR3 coding sequence is TGTGCCAGCAGTCTTCCCCCCTACAATGAGCAGTTCTTC. It translates to CASSLPPYNEQFF.

This clone was counted a few times. V gene TRBV7-6 combines with J gene TRBJ2-4; the D gene is possibly TRBD2 (5 bases). Looked up from germline, CDR1 is SGHVS and CDR2 is FNYEAQ. Deletions cut 5 bases from V and 8 bases from J, with 19 bases between. The CDR3 covers 15 residues. CDR3 in DNA: TGTGCCAGCAGCCCCGGAGGCCTCGGGGTGGACATTCAGTACTTC. Residues: CASSPGGLGVDIQYF.

This chain uses TRBV5-1 with TRBJ2-7; perhaps TRBD1 as D (5 bases). This CDR3 has 16 residues. Germline loops: CDR1 SGHRS, CDR2 YFSETQ. V lost 0 bases to trimming and J lost 2 bases, with 15 bases between them. The CDR3 here is CASSLAAGRQPYEQYF. Written as DNA, the CDR3 is TGCGCCAGCAGCTTGGCCGCAGGTCGACAGCCCTACGAGCAGTACTTC. The full variable domain, completed using reference TRBV5-1 and TRBJ2-7, is KAGVTQTPRYLIKTRGQQVTLSCSPISGHRSVSWYQQTPGQGLQFLFEYFSETQRNKGNFPGRFSGRQFSNSRSEMNVSTLELGDSALYLCASSLAAGRQPYEQYFGPGTRLTVT.

The J gene is TRBJ2-5, the V gene TRBV13, with TRBD1 as a possible D gene (5 bases). The CDR3 consists of 14 residues. The V gene lost 3 bases and the J gene lost 7 bases, with 15 bases spanning the gap. Germline lookup yields CDR1 PRHDT and CDR2 FYEKMQ (reference sequence). CDR3 in amino acids: CASSFETAKGTQYF. The CDR3, as DNA: TGTGCCAGCAGCTTCGAGACAGCCAAAGGGACCCAGTACTTC. The full variable domain, completed using reference TRBV13 and TRBJ2-5, is AAGVIQSPRHLIKEKRETATLKCYPIPRHDTVYWYQQGPGQDPQFLISFYEKMQSDKGSIPDRFSAQQFSDYHSELNMSSLELGDSALYFCASSFETAKGTQYFGPGTRLLVL.

V is TRBV4-3 and J is TRBJ2-2; TRBD1 matches 7 bases. Trimming cost V 1 base and J 5 bases; bases outside gene matches: 10. Germline loops: CDR1 LGHNA, CDR2 YSLEER. This CDR3 contains 17 residues. CDR3 in DNA: TGCGCCAGCAGCCAAGTCGGGACAGTTGTCAAGACCGGGGAGCTGTTTTTT. Encoded protein: CASSQVGTVVKTGELFF.

The V and J genes are TRBV30 and TRBJ2-2; D remains ambiguous. This CDR3 has 14 residues. Trimming shortened V by 1 base and J by 5 bases, and 11 bases separated the two germline ends. CDR1 is GTSNPN, CDR2 SVGIG, per germline (reference sequence). CDR3 amino acids: CAWSELAWTGELFF. Written as DNA, the CDR3 is TGTGCCTGGAGTGAGTTAGCTTGGACCGGGGAGCTGTTTTTT.

This chain joins TRBV7-9 and TRBJ1-4; 7 bases match TRBD1. From germline, CDR1 is SEHNR and CDR2 FQNEAQ (reference sequence). The V gene end was trimmed by 7 bases and the J gene end by 8 bases; junction bases not matched to a gene: 10. The CDR3 length is 14 residues. The CDR3 loop reads CASTIAQGGEKLFF. The CDR3, as DNA: TGTGCCAGCACCATCGCCCAGGGGGGAGAAAAACTGTTTTTT.

The chain is built from TRBV27 and TRBJ1-5; D possibly corresponds to TRBD1 (5 bases). The CDR3 covers 15 residues. Trimming removed 5 bases from V and 11 bases from J, with 22 bases in between. Germline-derived CDR1 and CDR2 are MNHEY and SMNVEV (reference sequence). CDR3 amino acids: CASSPTYRRAGSQHF. Here the CDR3 DNA reads TGTGCCAGCAGTCCGACTTATCGCAGGGCCGGGTCCCAGCATTTT.

This chain links TRBV7-9 with TRBJ1-1; 8 bases map to TRBD1. CDR3 length: 13 residues. The germline CDR1 and CDR2 sequences are SEHNR and FQNEAQ (reference sequence). J was trimmed by 4 bases and V by 5 bases; bases with no gene match: 3. The CDR3 sequence: CASSPGQATEAFF. CDR3 in DNA: TGTGCCAGCAGCCCGGGACAGGCCACTGAAGCTTTCTTT.

V is TRBV13 and J is TRBJ2-7; 9 positions match TRBD1. Germline assignment: CDR1 PRHDT and CDR2 FYEKMQ (reference sequence). This CDR3 is 13 amino acids long. Unmatched junction bases numbered 6, after V lost 5 bases and J lost 7 bases. This CDR3 reads CASSLDRGYEQYF. In nucleotides, the CDR3 is TGTGCCAGCAGCCTAGACAGGGGGTATGAGCAGTACTTC.